These 20 T cell receptor beta chains were sequenced from one sample in a study of CD8+ T cells in alopecia areata. RNA extraction was followed by reverse transcription into cDNA, which acted as the sequencing template. Measured with immunoSEQ multiplex PCR; TCRdb has only the in-frame clones, and not every one. The table shows 75,000 to 100,000 clones, with roughly two fifths occurring only once. The sequenced sample was CD4+ T cells sorted from blood. These receptor sequences come from a human donor with alopecia areata.

This sequence joins TRBV6-5 and TRBJ2-7, with D perhaps given as TRBD1 or TRBD2 (5 bases each). The length of the CDR3 is 15 residues. V lost 7 bases and J lost 0, with 16 bases in between. CDR1 is MNHEY and CDR2 is SVGAGI in the germline V gene. This CDR3 reads CASTRDGDRSYEQYF. CDR3 in DNA: TGTGCCAGCACCCGGGACGGAGACCGCTCCTACGAGCAGTACTTC.

The V call is TRBV5-1, the J call TRBJ2-6; 10 nucleotides match TRBD1. Trimming removed 7 bases from V and 4 bases from J; junction bases left unmatched: 11. Per the germline V gene, CDR1 is SGHRS and CDR2 is YFSETQ. CDR3 length: 17 amino acids. CDR3 in DNA: TGCGCCAGCGCGAGCCCGGGACAGGGGACAGGGGCCAACGTCCTGACTTTC. Translating gives CASASPGQGTGANVLTF.

This clone was counted only a few times. The chain couples TRBV29-1 to TRBJ2-5; perhaps TRBD2 as D (8 bases). The CDR3 runs 14 residues. Germline V lookup: CDR1 SQVTM, CDR2 ANQGSEA. V was cut by 6 bases and J by 5 bases, with 19 bases left in between. CDR3 sequence: CSVFRQGGGETQYF. The CDR3 region has the DNA TGCAGCGTCTTCAGACAGGGCGGGGGGGAGACCCAGTACTTC.

The J gene is TRBJ2-1, the V gene TRBV28; D ambiguous. Germline V lookup: CDR1 MDHEN, CDR2 SYDVKM. The CDR3 length is 12 residues. The ends were cut back, 5 bases at V and 13 bases at J, with 15 bases in the middle. DNA of the CDR3: TGTGCCAGCAGTAGTGGTGGTCTCCCACAGTTCTTC. It is translated as CASSSGGLPQFF.

The gene calls are TRBV28 and TRBJ1-2, with D possibly TRBD1 on 5 matching bases. This CDR3 is 16 amino acids long. Deletions cut 2 bases from V and 2 bases from J, with 15 bases between. Germline CDR1 and CDR2: MDHEN and SYDVKM. The CDR3 spells CASSLILGGANYGYTF. The CDR3 DNA reads as TGTGCCAGCAGTTTAATCCTCGGGGGAGCAAACTATGGCTACACCTTC.

This clone was seen more than once but under ten times. This chain joins TRBV29-1 and TRBJ2-5, with D possibly matching TRBD2 (6 bases). The CDR3 is 13 amino acids. Trimming took off 5 bases at V and 1 base at J, with 11 bases between the two ends. The V gene's germline CDR1 is SQVTM and CDR2 ANQGSEA. CDR3 nucleotide sequence: TGCAGCGTTCTAGCGCCCCTCCAAGAGACCCAGTACTTC. It encodes CSVLAPLQETQYF.

The chain has TRBV30 and TRBJ1-1; D is unresolved. Germline V gene data show CDR1 as GTSNPN and CDR2 as SVGIG (reference sequence). The ends were cut back, 2 bases at V and 4 bases at J, with 11 bases in the middle. The CDR3 consists of 13 residues. The CDR3 sequence is CAWSFQWSTEAFF. Here the CDR3 DNA reads TGTGCCTGGAGTTTTCAGTGGAGCACTGAAGCTTTCTTT.

The chain is built from TRBV27 and TRBJ1-1; D is perhaps TRBD1 (5 bases). Trimming took off 8 bases at V and 3 bases at J, with 19 bases between the two ends. The CDR3 sequence is 15 residues long. The germline gives CDR1 MNHEY, CDR2 SMNVEV (reference sequence). CDR3 loop: CASQAPRGGDTEAFF. CDR3 bases: TGTGCCAGCCAAGCTCCACGGGGAGGGGACACTGAAGCTTTCTTT.

The J gene is TRBJ2-1, the V gene TRBV5-1; D is undetermined. V lost 2 bases to trimming and J lost 0 bases, with 3 bases between them. This CDR3 has 13 amino acids. Germline V gene sequence: CDR1 SGHRS, CDR2 YFSETQ. CDR3 in DNA: TGCGCCAGCAGCTTTTACTCCTACAATGAGCAGTTCTTC. It encodes CASSFYSYNEQFF.

The chain joins TRBV2 to TRBJ2-3, with a possible D match to TRBD1 (6 bases). This CDR3 has 15 amino acids. Germline-derived CDR1 and CDR2 are SNHLY and FYNNEI. Trimming shortened V by 10 bases and J by 3 bases, and 20 bases separated the two germline ends. CDR3 nucleotide sequence: TGTGCCACCCACGGAGCAGGGGCTCGAACAGATACGCAGTATTTT. Its protein is CATHGAGARTDTQYF.

This clone has only a few counts. The V and J genes are TRBV30 and TRBJ1-1; the match to TRBD1 covers 9 bases. After removal of 3 bases from V and 8 bases from J, the junction contained 7 bases not matched to a gene. CDR3 length: 13 amino acids. Germline CDR1 is GTSNPN and CDR2 is SVGIG (reference sequence). The CDR3 bases are TGTGCCTGGAGGCTGACAGGGGGAATAGAAGCTTTCTTT. As protein: CAWRLTGGIEAFF.

In its sample, this clone was seen a few times. The chain couples TRBV7-2 to TRBJ2-2; TRBD2 aligns across 9 bases. Per germline, CDR1 SGHTA and CDR2 FQGNSA. This CDR3 has 16 residues. Trimming took 2 bases from V and 6 from J; bases not matched to a gene: 7. CDR3 bases: TGTGCCAGCAGCTTATCTGTAGCGGGGGAGGCCGGGGAGCTGTTTTTT. It encodes CASSLSVAGEAGELFF.

This clone was recorded only once. This rearrangement joins TRBV15 to TRBJ2-5; D gene ambiguous. V was trimmed by 0 bases and J by 5 bases, leaving 13 bases between them. Germline values: CDR1 LNHNV, CDR2 YYDKDF (reference sequence). The CDR3 length is 15 residues. Here the CDR3 reads CATSRDLVAVETQYF. CDR3 DNA: TGTGCCACCAGCAGAGATTTGGTGGCAGTTGAGACCCAGTACTTC.

The chain uses TRBV30 and TRBJ2-3; 7 bases agree with TRBD2. This CDR3 is built from 13 residues. J was trimmed by 3 bases and V by 8 bases; bases with no gene match: 8. CDR1 and CDR2 from the germline V gene are GTSNPN and SVGIG (reference sequence). CDR3 bases: TGTGCCGGAGGAGGGAGGGAGACAGATACGCAGTATTTT. The encoded protein is CAGGGRETDTQYF.

This clone was detected only a few times. The rearrangement uses TRBV5-4 and TRBJ2-1; D ambiguous. From germline, CDR1 is SGHNT and CDR2 YYREEE (reference sequence). The V end lost 0 bases, the J end lost 2 bases, and 9 bases lay between the germline ends. The CDR3 sequence is 15 residues long. The CDR3 sequence is CASSLDSTPYNEQFF. CDR3 nucleotide sequence: TGTGCCAGCAGCTTGGACTCAACGCCCTACAATGAGCAGTTCTTC.

The rearrangement uses TRBV19 and TRBJ1-6, with D hard to call. The V end lost 5 bases, the J end lost 9 bases, and 8 bases lay between the germline ends. CDR1 and CDR2 (germline): LNHDA, SQIVND (reference sequence). The CDR3 runs 12 residues. Here the CDR3 reads CASSLSISPLHF. The CDR3 DNA follows: TGTGCCAGTAGTTTATCCATTTCACCCCTCCACTTT.

The chain employs TRBV29-1 and TRBJ2-4; either TRBD1 or TRBD2 may supply D (5 bases each). CDR1 SQVTM and CDR2 ANQGSEA come from the germline V gene. CDR3 size: 14 residues. Trimming pared 5 bases from V and 0 bases from J, leaving 11 bases between. DNA for the CDR3: TGCAGCGTTATGGGACGGCTAGCCAAAAACATTCAGTACTTC. This gives the protein CSVMGRLAKNIQYF.

This clone was seen a handful of times. The chain uses TRBV6-1 and TRBJ2-1, with 8 bases lining up with TRBD2. The CDR3 runs to 14 residues. Germline CDR1 reads MNHNS; CDR2 reads SASEGT. J lost 5 bases, V lost 7 bases, and 7 bases had no gene match. In DNA, the CDR3 is TGTGCCAGCAAGACTAGCGAGAAACACAATGAGCAGTTCTTC. Its protein is CASKTSEKHNEQFF.

The chain couples TRBV6-5 to TRBJ1-4, with D uncertain. Trimming took 6 bases from V and 0 from J, leaving 11 bases between them. The V gene's germline CDR1 is MNHEY and CDR2 SVGAGI. The CDR3 is 15 amino acids. The CDR3 protein is CASRQDFATNEKLFF. The CDR3 DNA reads as TGTGCCAGCAGACAAGATTTTGCAACTAATGAAAAACTGTTTTTT.

This rearrangement joins TRBV4-2 to TRBJ2-5; D assignment may be TRBD1 or TRBD2 (5 bases each). The V end was cut by 0 bases, the J end by 4 bases, with 21 bases between. The germline V gene has CDR1 LGHNA and CDR2 YNFKEQ. The CDR3 loop spans 18 amino acids. Here the CDR3 reads CASSQDERRGTQGETQYF. The CDR3 coding sequence is TGTGCCAGCAGCCAAGATGAGAGGAGAGGGACCCAAGGAGAGACCCAGTACTTC.